This TCR beta chain emerged from a study of vaccination effects on CD4 cells after COVID-19. Study context: Post-vaccine draws lagged the second dose by a median of 72 days.

Sequencing used immunoSEQ multiplex PCR; TCRdb keeps in-frame clones, though not all of them. The sample lists some 30,000 clones; 74% were seen once. With the ViraFEST assay, the study expanded antigen-specific CD4+ T cells using viral peptide pools, then sequenced them. With more than 9 days of culture completed, CD4+ T cells were isolated. The vaccine given was either BNT162b2 or mRNA-1273, in two doses. Concerning this clone itself: Its target is unknown.

This specimen consisted of CD4+ T cells from PBMCs cultured with HCoV-229E spike peptides, obtained after COVID-19 vaccination. This sequence originates from a human donor who received a COVID-19 vaccine.

CDR3 nucleotides: TGTGCCAGCTCACTTCAGCCCATGAACACTGAAGCTTTCTTT. As protein: CASSLQPMNTEAFF. The chain combines TRBV18 with TRBJ1-1; D gene uncertain. V was pared by 4 bases and J by 0 bases, with 9 bases between. The V gene's germline CDR1 is KGHSH and CDR2 LQKENI. This CDR3 is 14 amino acids long.